Sequencing of this T cell receptor beta chain was carried out in a study of T cell repertoires in cytomegalovirus infection. TCRdb re-called the reads with MiXCR, one entry per CDR3 protein. Here the sample spans around 310,000 distinct CDR3 sequences, roughly 16% being singletons. This clonotype was seen ten or more times. The CDR3 is made up of 18 amino acids. Trimming removed 2 bases at V and 0 bases at J, with 20 bases between. CDR1 is SGHAT and CDR2 is FQDESV in the germline V gene (reference sequence). The chain employs TRBV11-1 and TRBJ2-7; D possibly corresponds to TRBD2 (5 bases). Sequencing was performed on PBMCs. The source is a human donor in good health (CMV status not recorded). Some clones in this sample may be carry-over from other donors' samples. CDR3 in DNA: TGTGCCAGCAGCTTATGGGCAGCGGTGGGTGTAACCTCCTACGAGCAGTACTTC. This codes for CASSLWAAVGVTSYEQYF.